This entry lists 20 T cell receptor beta chains sequenced from one sample in a study of blood T cell repertoires in COVID-19. Here immunoSEQ multiplex PCR was the method, and the copy in TCRdb shows in-frame clones only, minus some. The table shows about 200,000 clones, with approximately 84% occurring only once. Sequencing was carried out using peripheral blood. The receptors originated from a human donor with acute or convalescent COVID-19. The donor label of this sample is uncertain.

This clone came up once. J is TRBJ2-1 and V is TRBV27, with 7 bases that match TRBD1. The CDR3 runs 14 residues. CDR1 is MNHEY, CDR2 SMNVEV, per germline (reference sequence). V lost 6 bases, J lost 8 bases, and 10 bases stayed unmatched. The CDR3, as DNA: TGTGCCAGCAGCCTAAACAGGGGACGTGATGAGCAGTTCTTC. Encoded protein: CASSLNRGRDEQFF.

V and J are TRBV5-6 and TRBJ2-1, with 12 bases identical to TRBD2. V lost 7 bases, J lost 8 bases, and 10 bases stayed unmatched. The germline CDR1 and CDR2 sequences are SGHDT and YYEEEE. The CDR3 loop spans 15 amino acids. This CDR3 reads CASRGGLAGLYEQFF. The DNA for the CDR3 is TGTGCCAGCCGGGGTGGACTAGCGGGACTCTATGAGCAGTTCTTC.

The rearrangement joins TRBV5-6 to TRBJ2-7; possibly TRBD2 for D (7 bases). V was cut by 0 bases and J by 5 bases, with 12 bases left in between. The CDR3 totals 14 residues. From germline, CDR1 is SGHDT and CDR2 YYEEEE. CDR3 protein: CASSLGGGPNEQYF. CDR3 bases: TGTGCCAGCAGCTTGGGGGGGGGCCCTAACGAGCAGTACTTC. Variable domain in full (rest from reference TRBV5-6 and TRBJ2-7): DAGVTQSPTHLIKTRGQQVTLRCSPKSGHDTVSWYQQALGQGPQFIFQYYEEEERQRGNFPDRFSGHQFPNYSSELNVNALLLGDSALYLCASSLGGGPNEQYFGPGTRLTVT.

V and J are TRBV3-1 (or the pseudogene TRBV3-2) and TRBJ2-5; tentatively, D is TRBD1 (6 bases). Between the trimmed V and J ends, which lost 1 base and 3 bases, there was a span of 9 bases. The V gene's germline CDR1 is LGHDT and CDR2 YNNKEL (reference sequence). The CDR3 is 14 amino acids. This CDR3 reads CASSQGQGKETQYF. CDR3 nucleotides: TGTGCCAGCAGCCAAGGCCAGGGGAAAGAGACCCAGTACTTC.

This chain joins TRBV18 and TRBJ2-3; D might be TRBD1 (6 bases). V was pared by 2 bases and J by 14 bases, with 20 bases between. The CDR3 extends over 14 amino acids. Germline V CDR1 and CDR2: KGHSH, LQKENI. The CDR3 coding sequence is TGTGCCAGCTCACCAGGGTACAGGGACACCGACCCGTATTTT. This sequence encodes CASSPGYRDTDPYF.

The chain uses TRBV29-1 and TRBJ1-1, with a possible D match to TRBD1 (6 bases). This CDR3 region has 14 residues. Germline V lookup: CDR1 SQVTM, CDR2 ANQGSEA. V lost 3 bases and J lost 5, with 16 bases in between. For the CDR3, the DNA is TGCAGCGTTGAGGGGGTCGCGGGGGCTACTGAAGCTTTCTTT. This sequence encodes CSVEGVAGATEAFF.

This clone was found once. V gene TRBV19 combines with J gene TRBJ1-5, with unresolved D. Germline V gene sequence: CDR1 LNHDA, CDR2 SQIVND (reference sequence). V lost 3 bases, J lost 4 bases, and 10 bases lay in between. This CDR3 contains 14 residues. Here the CDR3 DNA reads TGTGCCAGTAGTATGCGGGGTGATAATCAGCCCCAGCATTTT. Translating it yields CASSMRGDNQPQHF.

The chain links TRBV20-1 to TRBJ1-4; 9 bases line up with TRBD1. The junction had 3 bases not matched to a gene; V was cut back by 8 bases and J by 8 bases. The CDR3 sequence is 11 residues long. The germline V gene has CDR1 DFQATT and CDR2 SNEGSKA (reference sequence). For the CDR3, the DNA is TGCAGTTCGGGGACAGGGGAAAAACTGTTTTTT. It translates to CSSGTGEKLFF.

This sequence joins TRBV5-4 and TRBJ2-1, with TRBD2 matching over 7 bases. The CDR3 length is 15 residues. Germline V lookup: CDR1 SGHNT, CDR2 YYREEE (reference sequence). The V segment lost 1 base and the J segment 5 bases; nucleotides outside the gene matches: 6. The chain's CDR3 is CASSLNSGMDNEQFF. CDR3 in DNA: TGTGCCAGCAGCTTGAACAGCGGGATGGACAATGAGCAGTTCTTC.

This clone was recorded only once. The rearrangement joins TRBV5-6 to TRBJ2-1; 9 bases agree with TRBD2. This CDR3 is built from 16 residues. CDR1 SGHDT and CDR2 YYEEEE come from the germline V gene. Losses at the gene ends were 3 bases for V and 10 bases for J; bases not matched to a gene: 14. CDR3 in amino acids: CASSWAKTSGVGEQFF. The CDR3 DNA is TGTGCCAGCAGCTGGGCGAAGACTAGCGGAGTAGGGGAGCAGTTCTTC.

This rearrangement joins TRBV2 to TRBJ1-2; D possibly corresponds to TRBD1 (6 bases). V was pared by 6 bases and J by 9 bases, with 14 bases between. The CDR3 has 12 amino acids. Germline V lookup: CDR1 SNHLY, CDR2 FYNNEI. The chain's CDR3 is CASSPQGARYTF. The CDR3 DNA reads as TGTGCCAGCAGCCCACAGGGTGCCCGCTACACCTTC.

The chain couples TRBV10-2 to TRBJ1-5; a weak D match, TRBD1 (5 bases). The CDR3 loop spans 14 amino acids. V was clipped by 4 bases and J by 0 bases, with 7 bases between them. Germline lookup yields CDR1 WSHSY and CDR2 SAAADI. The CDR3 DNA sequence: TGCGCCAGCAGTGCGGGGGATAGCAATCAGCCCCAGCATTTT. Its protein is CASSAGDSNQPQHF.

CDR3 protein: CASSLEQGSGYTF. In DNA form, the CDR3 reads TGTGCCAGCAGCTTAGAACAGGGAAGCGGCTACACCTTC. The V gene is TRBV7-2, the J gene TRBJ1-2; D is possibly TRBD1 (6 bases). The V end lost 1 base, the J end lost 8 bases, and 11 bases lay between the germline ends. Looked up from germline, CDR1 is SGHTA and CDR2 is FQGNSA. The CDR3 consists of 13 residues.

The rearrangement joins TRBV29-1 to TRBJ1-1; 7 bases are a match to TRBD1. The CDR3 is 12 residues long. V lost 6 bases to trimming and J lost 6 bases; unmatched junction nucleotides: 7. CDR1 SQVTM and CDR2 ANQGSEA come from the germline V gene. The CDR3 DNA reads as TGCAGCGTACTAAGGGGGCGCGCTGAAGCTTTCTTT. It codes for CSVLRGRAEAFF.

The chain uses TRBV6-5 and TRBJ1-1; TRBD1 matches 11 bases. Trimming cost V 8 bases and J 4 bases; bases outside gene matches: 3. The CDR3 runs to 13 residues. In germline, CDR1 is MNHEY, CDR2 SVGAGI. DNA for the CDR3: TGTGCCAGCTCCGGGACAGGGGGCACTGAAGCTTTCTTT. Its protein is CASSGTGGTEAFF.

This clone was counted once. The gene calls are TRBV7-6 and TRBJ1-2; the D is unclear. From germline, CDR1 is SGHVS and CDR2 FNYEAQ. This CDR3 comprises 13 residues. Trimming removed 1 base from V and 8 bases from J, with 11 bases in between. CDR3 DNA: TGTGCCAGCAGCTTAGAAAACAGTATGGGCTACACCTTC. It specifies CASSLENSMGYTF.

This rearrangement joins TRBV5-4 to TRBJ2-5; 7 nucleotides align to TRBD2. Germline V gives CDR1 SGHNT, CDR2 YYREEE (reference sequence). The CDR3 sequence is 14 residues long. Trimming removed 3 bases from V and 4 bases from J; junction bases left unmatched: 6. The CDR3 DNA is TGTGCCAGCAGCTCGCCGGGGGAGGGAGAGACCCAGTACTTC. Translated, it gives CASSSPGEGETQYF.

The chain has TRBV5-1 and TRBJ2-3, with 7 bases fitting TRBD1. The V gene end was trimmed by 5 bases and the J gene end by 2 bases; junction bases not matched to a gene: 5. CDR3 size: 14 residues. Germline V gene sequence: CDR1 SGHRS, CDR2 YFSETQ. The CDR3 DNA follows: TGCGCCAGCAGTTCGGGACAGTTCACAGATACGCAGTATTTT. Its protein product is CASSSGQFTDTQYF.

This chain joins TRBV19 and TRBJ1-3; D uncertain. The germline V and J ends were trimmed by 2 bases and 2 bases, with 4 bases remaining between them. Germline V gene lookup returns CDR1 LNHDA and CDR2 SQIVND (reference sequence). This CDR3 is 13 amino acids long. CDR3 amino acids: CASSIQAGNTIYF. The DNA of the CDR3 is TGTGCCAGTAGTATACAGGCTGGAAACACCATATATTTT. Together with reference TRBV19 and TRBJ1-3, the CDR3 gives the full variable domain: DGGITQSPKYLFRKEGQNVTLSCEQNLNHDAMYWYRQDPGQGLRLIYYSQIVNDFQKGDIAEGYSVSREKKESFPLTVTSAQKNPTAFYLCASSIQAGNTIYFGEGSWLTVV.

This clone showed up just once. This sequence joins TRBV3-1 (or the pseudogene TRBV3-2) and TRBJ1-5; D is possibly TRBD1 (5 bases). Germline lookup yields CDR1 LGHDT and CDR2 YNNKEL (reference sequence). The CDR3 is 14 amino acids. V shed 1 base and J shed 5 bases, with 9 bases lying between them. The CDR3 sequence: CASSQGQGYQPQHF. The CDR3, as DNA: TGTGCCAGCAGCCAAGGTCAGGGTTATCAGCCCCAGCATTTT.